This T cell receptor (beta chain) comes out of a study of cytomegalovirus exposure and HLA in healthy donors. Study results and limitations: Compared with the roughly 700-donor mean, an Asian-associated ancestry cluster reportedly had fewer N-insertions, according to a later analysis. The HLA-A and HLA-B alleles of most subjects were reportedly predicted accurately from TCR beta sequences. In presence/absence analyses, roughly uniform sequencing depth across donors was assumed.

Of note for this clone: Its specificity is unknown.

PCR primers comprised 60 Vbeta and 13 Jbeta primers. Profiling relied on immunoSEQ multiplex PCR, and the TCRdb table lists in-frame clones only, not all of them. The sample yields about 300,000 clones, 80% to 90% seen once. Losses at the gene ends were 5 bases for V and 0 bases for J; bases not matched to a gene: 6. The CDR3 spans 16 residues. The germline V gene has CDR1 SGHRS and CDR2 YFSETQ. V gene TRBV5-1 combines with J gene TRBJ2-1, with TRBD2 identical over 9 bases. The specimen sequenced was PBMCs. The TCR originated in a man aged 40-49 years in good health and CMV-seropositive. The CDR3 loop is CASRVAGDNSYNEQFF. CDR3 bases: TGCGCCAGCAGGGTAGCGGGAGATAACTCCTACAATGAGCAGTTCTTC. Drawing the rest from reference TRBV5-1 and TRBJ2-1, the complete variable domain is KAGVTQTPRYLIKTRGQQVTLSCSPISGHRSVSWYQQTPGQGLQFLFEYFSETQRNKGNFPGRFSGRQFSNSRSEMNVSTLELGDSALYLCASRVAGDNSYNEQFFGPGTRLTVL.